The rows below give T cell receptor beta chains drawn from one sample of a study of shared clonotypes between healthy human individuals. Assay used: immunoSEQ multiplex PCR; TCRdb lists only in-frame clones, some missing. Here the sample spans fewer than 650,000 clones, about 80% being singletons. What was sequenced was PBMCs. The receptors come from a woman in her thirties or forties in good health. Some clones in this sample may be carry-over from other donors' samples. CDR3s include the opening cysteine and the closing phenylalanine or tryptophan. The D gene is left open where the match is weak. Clone size is shown for a subset of rows, as once, few, many or a class of expanded clone.

J	V	size	D	CDR3	DNA
TRBJ2-1	TRBV6-1	NA	NA	CASSAQVSYNEQFF	TGTGCCAGCAGTGCACAGGTCTCCTACAATGAGCAGTTCTTC
TRBJ2-5	TRBV19	NA	NA	CASSGTGGPELQETQYF	TGTGCCAGTAGTGGGACTGGCGGCCCGGAACTGCAAGAGACCCAGTACTTC
TRBJ2-2	TRBV7-3	NA	TRBD2	CASSLRVAGGSDTGELFF	TGTGCCAGCAGCTTAAGAGTAGCGGGAGGGTCGGACACCGGGGAGCTGTTTTTT
TRBJ2-5	TRBV2	NA	NA	CASSELAFQYF	TGTGCCAGCAGTGAGTTGGCGTTCCAGTACTTC
TRBJ1-2	TRBV7-2	few	TRBD1	CASSFDRAGGYTF	TGTGCCAGCAGCTTCGACAGGGCGGGCGGCTACACCTTC
TRBJ2-2	TRBV5-4	NA	TRBD1	CASSPGTGDTGELFF	TGTGCCAGCAGCCCCGGGACAGGGGACACCGGGGAGCTGTTTTTT
TRBJ1-2	TRBV10-1	NA	NA	CASSEGENYGYTF	TGCGCCAGCAGTGAAGGGGAAAACTATGGCTACACCTTC
TRBJ2-2	TRBV15	few	NA	CATSRDQWQLNTGELFF	TGTGCCACCAGCAGAGATCAGTGGCAGCTAAACACCGGGGAGCTGTTTTTT
TRBJ2-5	TRBV9	NA	NA	CASSTGAQETQYF	TGTGCCAGCAGCACGGGTGCTCAAGAGACCCAGTACTTC
TRBJ2-1	TRBV14	NA	TRBD2	CASSLGLASNNEQFF	TGTGCCAGCAGCCTTGGACTAGCATCAAACAATGAGCAGTTCTTC
TRBJ1-4	TRBV7-2	NA	TRBD1	CASSRGQGGGEKLFF	TGTGCCAGCAGCAGGGGACAGGGCGGAGGAGAAAAACTGTTTTTT
TRBJ2-7	TRBV18	NA	NA	CASSPDGNYEQYF	TGTGCCAGCTCACCAGACGGAAACTACGAGCAGTACTTC
TRBJ1-4	TRBV4-2	NA	TRBD1	CASSQDGTGAEKLFF	TGTGCCAGCAGCCAAGATGGGACAGGGGCTGAAAAACTGTTTTTT
TRBJ1-1	TRBV7-2	NA	TRBD1	CASSTGGFFLNTEAFF	TGTGCCAGCAGCACAGGGGGCTTTTTTTTGAACACTGAAGCTTTCTTT
TRBJ2-7	TRBV19	once	TRBD2	CASSSRTSGTYEQYF	TGTGCCAGTAGTTCAAGGACTAGCGGAACCTACGAGCAGTACTTC
TRBJ2-6	TRBV6-1	NA	NA	CASSASGANVLTF	TGTGCCAGCAGTGCCTCTGGGGCCAACGTCCTGACTTTC
TRBJ2-5	TRBV18	NA	NA	CASSPPSIVMAETQYF	TGTGCCAGCTCACCACCGAGCATTGTTATGGCTGAGACCCAGTACTTC
TRBJ1-5	TRBV5-6	NA	NA	CASSFSGQPQHF	TGTGCCAGCAGCTTTTCAGGGCAACCCCAGCATTTT
TRBJ2-5	TRBV7-3	NA	NA	CASSLKATGGPFGETQYF	TGTGCCAGCAGCTTAAAAGCGACTGGAGGGCCATTTGGGGAGACCCAGTACTTC
TRBJ2-7	TRBV28	NA	NA	CASSRQTTYEQYF	TGTGCCAGCAGCCGACAGACCACCTACGAGCAGTACTTC
TRBJ2-7	TRBV4-3	many	NA	CASSQDYSSPTLEQYF	TGCGCCAGCAGCCAAGATTATTCTAGCCCTACACTCGAGCAGTACTTC
TRBJ2-7	TRBV29-1	few	TRBD2	CSVLGTSGATYEQYF	TGCAGCGTTTTGGGGACTAGCGGAGCGACCTACGAGCAGTACTTC
TRBJ1-2	TRBV2	NA	TRBD1	CASSPDRGFLSNGYTF	TGTGCCAGCAGCCCGGACAGGGGGTTCCTCTCAAATGGCTACACCTTC
TRBJ2-3	TRBV15	NA	NA	CATSRDTGASTDTQYF	TGTGCCACCAGCAGAGATACGGGTGCTAGCACAGATACGCAGTATTTT
TRBJ2-1	TRBV2	NA	TRBD2	CASSRLAGGNEQFF	TGTGCCAGCAGCCGACTAGCGGGAGGTAATGAGCAGTTCTTC
TRBJ2-3	TRBV7-8	NA	TRBD2	CASSLWGTSSTDTQYF	TGTGCCAGCAGCTTATGGGGGACTAGCAGCACAGATACGCAGTATTTT
TRBJ2-2	TRBV10-1	NA	NA	CASSDWLTNTGELFF	TGCGCCAGCAGTGACTGGCTAACCAACACCGGGGAGCTGTTTTTT
TRBJ1-1	TRBV5-1	NA	NA	CASSYQQGGTEAFF	TGCGCCAGCAGCTACCAACAAGGGGGCACTGAAGCTTTCTTT
TRBJ2-7	TRBV5-1	NA	TRBD1	CASSLSFVGGQIYEQYF	TGCGCCAGCAGCTTGTCATTCGTTGGGGGACAGATCTACGAGCAGTACTTC
TRBJ2-5	TRBV28	NA	TRBD2	CASSLGTSGNWWGETQYF	TGTGCCAGCAGTTTGGGGACTAGCGGGAATTGGTGGGGAGAGACCCAGTACTTC
TRBJ2-7	TRBV28	NA	TRBD1	CASSPVDRAPPYEQYF	TGTGCCAGCAGTCCCGTAGACAGGGCCCCACCCTACGAGCAGTACTTC
TRBJ2-2	TRBV29-1	few	NA	CSATLGAANTGELFF	TGCAGCGCTACCCTGGGGGCGGCGAACACCGGGGAGCTGTTTTTT
TRBJ1-1	TRBV7-9	many	NA	CASSLALGNTEAFF	TGTGCCAGCAGCTTAGCCCTCGGAAACACTGAAGCTTTCTTT
TRBJ1-1	TRBV5-6	NA	NA	CASSSGTQNTEAFF	TGTGCCAGCAGCTCCGGGACTCAGAACACTGAAGCTTTCTTT
TRBJ2-6	TRBV4-3	NA	TRBD2	CASSPGTSAGANVLTF	TGCGCCAGCAGCCCTGGGACTAGCGCTGGGGCCAACGTCCTGACTTTC
TRBJ1-1	TRBV30	NA	NA	CAWNTWGQQNTEAFF	TGTGCCTGGAACACTTGGGGGCAGCAGAACACTGAAGCTTTCTTT
TRBJ2-7	TRBV5-1	NA	TRBD2	CASSLGGRLDEQYF	TGCGCCAGCAGCTTGGGCGGGAGGCTCGACGAGCAGTACTTC
TRBJ1-1	TRBV6-1	once	NA	CASTLLQGNTEAFF	TGTGCCAGCACCCTCTTACAGGGCAACACTGAAGCTTTCTTT
TRBJ2-1	TRBV6-6	NA	TRBD2	CASMLAGVNEQFF	TGTGCCAGCATGCTAGCGGGAGTCAATGAGCAGTTCTTC
TRBJ1-6	TRBV30	NA	NA	CAWSPGVGSPLHF	TGTGCCTGGAGTCCAGGGGTTGGGTCACCCCTCCACTTT
TRBJ2-6	TRBV28	NA	NA	CASSSWGSPTGGANVLTF	TGTGCCAGCTCATCCTGGGGCAGCCCAACGGGGGGGGCCAACGTCCTGACTTTC
TRBJ1-5	TRBV4-1	NA	TRBD1	CASSQDGQGNQPQHF	TGCGCCAGCAGCCAGGACGGACAGGGCAATCAGCCCCAGCATTTT
TRBJ2-5	TRBV20-1	NA	NA	CSAFGETQYF	TGCAGTGCTTTCGGGGAGACCCAGTACTTC
TRBJ2-7	TRBV6-1	once	NA	CASSGTDHFSSYEQYF	TGTGCCAGCAGTGGGACAGATCACTTCAGCTCCTACGAGCAGTACTTC
TRBJ2-7	TRBV27	few	TRBD1	CASRPDRVRYEQYF	TGTGCCAGCAGGCCGGACAGGGTACGCTACGAGCAGTACTTC
TRBJ1-1	TRBV30	NA	TRBD1	CALNRGQFTEAFF	TGTGCCCTGAACAGGGGGCAGTTTACTGAAGCTTTCTTT
TRBJ2-5	TRBV9	NA	TRBD2	CASSPGLAGGLGRETQYF	TGTGCCAGCAGCCCCGGACTAGCGGGAGGGCTCGGGAGAGAGACCCAGTACTTC
TRBJ2-7	TRBV2	NA	NA	CASGWERYEQYF	TGTGCCAGCGGGTGGGAGCGCTACGAGCAGTACTTC
TRBJ2-1	TRBV5-4	once	TRBD2	CASRRGLAGGDHNEQFF	TGTGCCAGCAGACGGGGACTAGCGGGAGGCGATCACAATGAGCAGTTCTTC
TRBJ1-2	TRBV5-4	NA	NA	CASSFGGRIDGYTF	TGTGCCAGCAGCTTTGGGGGGCGCATAGATGGCTACACCTTC